This entry lists 21 T cell receptor beta chains sequenced from one sample in a study of CD8+ T cells in alopecia areata. Sequencing templates came from extracted RNA that was reverse transcribed into cDNA. Only in-frame clones appear in the TCRdb table, and some are missing; sequencing was by immunoSEQ multiplex PCR. The sample lists about 150,000 clones, roughly 60% occurring once. The sequenced sample consisted of CD4+ T cells sorted from blood. The origin of the receptors is a human donor in good health.

The chain couples TRBV2 to TRBJ2-1, with TRBD2 identical over 10 bases. V shed 5 bases, J shed 6 bases, and the junction held 7 bases outside the gene matches. This CDR3 contains 15 residues. Germline CDR1 reads SNHLY; CDR2 reads FYNNEI. DNA of the CDR3: TGTGCCAGCAGTCAGAGCGGGAGGGCGGGCAATGAGCAGTTCTTC. It yields the protein CASSQSGRAGNEQFF.

Written as DNA, the CDR3 is TGTGCCAGTAGCAGGACCGCGGCGGGCTACACCTTC. It specifies CASSRTAAGYTF. The chain couples TRBV19 to TRBJ1-2, with D uncertain. Germline CDR1 and CDR2: LNHDA and SQIVND (reference sequence). V lost 6 bases, J lost 8 bases, and 13 bases lay in between. The CDR3 runs 12 residues.

The chain combines TRBV7-9 with TRBJ1-1, with 7 bases identical to TRBD1. J was trimmed by 4 bases and V by 5 bases; bases with no gene match: 7. The length of the CDR3 is 14 residues. In germline, CDR1 is SEHNR, CDR2 FQNEAQ (reference sequence). The CDR3 sequence is CASSPRQGATEAFF. The CDR3 nucleotides read TGTGCCAGCAGCCCAAGACAGGGAGCCACTGAAGCTTTCTTT.

This clone was recorded only once. The chain couples TRBV29-1 to TRBJ2-2, with a weak D call TRBD1 (6 bases). The CDR3 spans 14 residues. The V gene's germline CDR1 is SQVTM and CDR2 ANQGSEA. In nucleotides, the CDR3 is TGCTCTGGGTCCAGGGGCAGTGTCACCGGGGAGCTGTTTTTT. This gives the protein CSGSRGSVTGELFF.

This clone was recorded a few times. The chain carries TRBV18 and TRBJ2-7, with 11 bases identical to TRBD2. Per the germline V gene, CDR1 is KGHSH and CDR2 is LQKENI. The ends lost 3 bases at V and 6 bases at J; junction bases unmatched: 10. The CDR3 is 16 amino acids. In nucleotides, the CDR3 is TGTGCCAGCTCACCGGGGAAACTAGCGGGGGCGATCGAGCAGTACTTC. This translates into CASSPGKLAGAIEQYF.

This clone has a handful of counts. CDR3 sequence: CASSHRLAEHLGELFF. The CDR3, as DNA: TGTGCCAGCAGCCACAGACTAGCGGAGCACCTCGGGGAGCTGTTTTTT. The V call is TRBV5-5, the J call TRBJ2-2; 9 bases line up with TRBD2. In germline, CDR1 is SGHKS, CDR2 YYEKEE (reference sequence). The CDR3 extends over 16 amino acids. After removal of 4 bases from V and 7 bases from J, the junction contained 11 bases not matched to a gene.

V gene TRBV29-1 combines with J gene TRBJ2-2, with D unclear. The germline V gene has CDR1 SQVTM and CDR2 ANQGSEA. CDR3 size: 14 residues. Trimming took off 4 bases at V and 7 bases at J, with 16 bases between the two ends. CDR3 sequence reads: CSVVFPRIGGELFF. DNA of the CDR3: TGCAGCGTTGTTTTCCCGAGAATCGGCGGGGAGCTGTTTTTT.

The chain employs TRBV19 and TRBJ1-5; no clear D gene. This CDR3 contains 12 residues. V was trimmed by 7 bases and J by 7 bases, leaving 11 bases between them. Germline V gene lookup returns CDR1 LNHDA and CDR2 SQIVND (reference sequence). CDR3 nucleotide sequence: TGTGCCAGTACCTGGGTCGGACAGCCCCAGCATTTT. Its translation: CASTWVGQPQHF.

This chain links TRBV4-1 with TRBJ2-5, with D tentatively TRBD2 (6 bases). Germline V gene data show CDR1 as MGHRA and CDR2 as YSYEKL. With 4 bases removed from V and 1 base from J, the gap between germline ends came to 13 bases. The CDR3 spans 15 residues. CDR3 DNA sequence: TGCGCCAGCAGCCTCCGACCCGGGGGCCAAGAGACCCAGTACTTC. The encoded protein is CASSLRPGGQETQYF.

A few counts support this clone. The gene calls are TRBV28 and TRBJ2-5; TRBD2 agrees at 8 bases. Trimming at V came to 3 bases and at J to 4 bases, leaving 1 base not matched to a gene. From germline, CDR1 is MDHEN and CDR2 SYDVKM. This CDR3 is 13 amino acids long. The CDR3 reads CASSFSGTETQYF. CDR3 in DNA: TGTGCCAGCAGTTTTAGCGGGACAGAGACCCAGTACTTC.

The chain links TRBV6-5 to TRBJ1-2, with TRBD1 as a possible D gene (5 bases). CDR1 and CDR2 from the germline V gene are MNHEY and SVGAGI. The V gene lost 7 bases and the J gene lost 5 bases, with 14 bases spanning the gap. The CDR3 has 13 residues. This CDR3 reads CASTKRGTYGYTF. CDR3 nucleotides: TGTGCCAGCACCAAACGGGGGACTTATGGCTACACCTTC.

This rearrangement joins TRBV29-1 to TRBJ2-5; no clear D gene. CDR3 length: 13 amino acids. The V gene lost 3 bases and the J gene lost 5 bases, with 13 bases spanning the gap. CDR1 and CDR2 from the germline V gene are SQVTM and ANQGSEA. CDR3 amino acids: CSVDGQYGETQYF. The CDR3 nucleotides are TGCAGCGTTGACGGGCAGTACGGGGAGACCCAGTACTTC. The whole variable domain, remainder taken from reference TRBV29-1 and TRBJ2-5, is SAVISQKPSRDICQRGTSLTIQCQVDSQVTMMFWYRQQPGQSLTLIATANQGSEATYESGFVIDKFPISRPNLTFSTLTVSNMSPEDSSIYLCSVDGQYGETQYFGPGTRLLVL.

V is TRBV29-1 and J is TRBJ1-1; no clear D. The ends were cut back, 8 bases at V and 0 bases at J, with 13 bases in the middle. CDR1 SQVTM and CDR2 ANQGSEA come from the germline V gene. The CDR3 spans 13 residues. The chain's CDR3 is CSSGLLMNTEAFF. CDR3 nucleotide sequence: TGCAGCAGTGGGCTCCTCATGAACACTGAAGCTTTCTTT.

In DNA, the CDR3 is TGTGCCAGCAGCTATCTTACCGGGACTAGCGGAAACGAGCACAATGAGCAGTTCTTC. Its translation: CASSYLTGTSGNEHNEQFF. V and J are TRBV7-8 and TRBJ2-1, with TRBD2 matching 11 bases. With 4 bases clipped from V and 5 bases from J, the junction kept 16 bases outside the gene matches. CDR3 length equals 19 residues. Germline lookup yields CDR1 SGHVS and CDR2 FQNEAQ. The full variable domain, its missing parts supplied by reference TRBV7-8 and TRBJ2-1, is GAGVSQSPRYKVAKRGQDVALRCDPISGHVSLFWYQQALGQGPEFLTYFQNEAQLDKSGLPSDRFFAERPEGSVSTLKIQRTQQEDSAVYLCASSYLTGTSGNEHNEQFFGPGTRLTVL.

The rearrangement joins TRBV5-1 to TRBJ1-1, with D unresolved. The length of the CDR3 is 15 residues. Germline lookup yields CDR1 SGHRS and CDR2 YFSETQ. V was clipped by 0 bases and J by 1 base, with 10 bases between them. Here the CDR3 DNA reads TGCGCCAGCAGCTTGGCGGCCGGCGGGAACACTGAAGCTTTCTTT. This encodes CASSLAAGGNTEAFF.

A few counts support this clone. J is TRBJ1-5 and V is TRBV6-6; 11 bases match TRBD1. This CDR3 has 15 amino acids. J gave up 4 bases and V 6 bases, and 5 bases lay outside the gene matches. CDR1 MNHNY and CDR2 SVGAGI come from the germline V gene (reference sequence). This CDR3 reads CASRGTGGRNQPQHF. The CDR3 DNA reads as TGTGCCAGCAGGGGGACAGGGGGTAGAAATCAGCCCCAGCATTTT.

The chain joins TRBV2 to TRBJ2-5, with no clear D. In germline, CDR1 is SNHLY, CDR2 FYNNEI. V was cut by 4 bases and J by 5 bases, with 11 bases left in between. CDR3 length: 13 amino acids. In nucleotides, the CDR3 is TGTGCCAGCAGTGGGGGATACGGCGAGACCCAGTACTTC. The encoded protein is CASSGGYGETQYF.

The chain combines TRBV29-1 with TRBJ2-7; D may be TRBD1 or TRBD2 (5 bases each). Germline V gives CDR1 SQVTM, CDR2 ANQGSEA. The CDR3 extends over 12 amino acids. V dropped 7 bases and J dropped 6 bases, with 16 bases sitting between them. CDR3 in DNA: TGCAGCGGTCGGGACGGTCGATCCGAGCAGTACTTC. Translating gives CSGRDGRSEQYF.

This clone has only a few counts. The V call is TRBV5-1, the J call TRBJ2-7, with a weak D call TRBD2 (5 bases). This CDR3 region has 12 residues. The V gene's germline CDR1 is SGHRS and CDR2 YFSETQ. With 4 bases removed from V and 5 bases from J, the gap between germline ends came to 10 bases. For the CDR3, the DNA is TGCGCCAGCAGCCTCTTTAGCGACGAGCAGTACTTC. This gives the protein CASSLFSDEQYF.

The rearrangement joins TRBV5-4 to TRBJ2-5; D remains ambiguous. V lost 3 bases to trimming and J lost 0 bases, with 6 bases between them. The CDR3 runs 13 residues. Germline assignment: CDR1 SGHNT and CDR2 YYREEE (reference sequence). CDR3 coding DNA: TGTGCCAGCAGCTCGGCCAACCAAGAGACCCAGTACTTC. Translating gives CASSSANQETQYF.

The chain joins TRBV9 to TRBJ2-7; a weak D match, TRBD1 (6 bases). The ends were cut back, 4 bases at V and 0 bases at J, with 14 bases in the middle. The CDR3 length is 15 residues. CDR1 and CDR2 from the germline V gene are SGDLS and YYNGEE. The CDR3 spells CASSPRQESSYEQYF. The CDR3 nucleotides read TGTGCCAGCAGCCCCCGACAGGAGAGCTCCTACGAGCAGTACTTC.